This T cell receptor beta chain was obtained from a study of blood T cell repertoires in COVID-19. For the study at large: Specimens from acute and convalescent COVID-19 originated in the United States, Italy and Spain. The cDNA or gDNA used as material had been derived from T cells, B-cell-depleted T cells, or PBMCs.

Original analysis: Quantification of nucleated cells was approximated via reference gene primer amplification. Sequenced by immunoSEQ multiplex PCR; TCRdb stores in-frame clones only, minus some. V, J and clone size derive from that table, while D and trimming were established from the DNA sequence. Here the sample spans about 63,000 clones, roughly 85% being singletons. CDR1 is KGHDR, CDR2 SFDVKD, per germline. The CDR3 length is 14 residues. Trimming pared 4 bases from V and 0 bases from J, leaving 7 bases between. The sample taken for sequencing was peripheral blood. The receptor was derived from an elderly woman with acute or convalescent COVID-19. The chain uses TRBV24-1 and TRBJ2-3, with D unresolved. The CDR3 spells CATSEGASTDTQYF. For the CDR3, the DNA is TGTGCCACCAGTGAAGGAGCTAGCACAGATACGCAGTATTTT.